Detailed here is one T cell receptor (beta chain). Antigen: not known. The data were taken from a study of STAT5B mutations in CD4+ large granular lymphocyte leukemia. In the study overall: Among healthy donors, a particular HLA allele went with more CDR3 'QG' motifs.

Overall study findings and caveats: No patients shared main leukemic clonotypes, though less than 30% appeared at low frequency elsewhere.

Clones were read by immunoSEQ multiplex PCR, and TCRdb kept only the in-frame ones, dropping some. This table holds 40,000 to 55,000 clones, 80% to 85% found once. CDR1 MNHEY and CDR2 SMNVEV come from the germline V gene (reference sequence). The CDR3 covers 16 residues. V was shortened by 6 bases and J by 4 bases, with 20 bases between the two germline ends. The TCR was taken from a human donor in good health. The sample taken for sequencing was CD4+ T cells from blood buffy coats. The chain joins TRBV27 to TRBJ2-3; tentative D call: TRBD1 (6 bases). This chain's CDR3 is CASRPPTGFRADTQYF. The CDR3 nucleotides read TGTGCCAGCAGACCCCCGACAGGTTTTAGGGCAGATACGCAGTATTTT.